This T cell receptor beta chain appears in the sequencing data of a study of Ad26.COV2.S vaccination and SARS-CoV-2 variants. Assay: immunoSEQ multiplex PCR; the TCRdb copy retains only in-frame clones and omits some. Seen here are 300,000 to 400,000 clones, 85% observed once, and the top ten hold approximately 2%. CDR1 SGHTA and CDR2 FQGNSA come from the germline V gene. Losses at the gene ends were 5 bases for V and 4 bases for J; bases not matched to a gene: 17. CDR3 length: 17 residues. Treatment specified: about 20 received Ad26.COV2.S at low or high dose, single or two shots; a few received placebo; per-sample allocation not given. The samples were gathered on day 63 after the first injection of vaccine or placebo. This person who donated was an adult of 18-55 years in Boston. The vaccine antigen was prefusion-stabilized Wuhan SARS-CoV-2 spike.

This chain uses TRBV7-2 with TRBJ2-7; 7 nucleotides align to TRBD1. The receptor was isolated from a person aged 18-60 years who received the Ad26.COV2.S COVID-19 vaccine or a placebo. Sequences were derived from peripheral blood, sampled in a trial of Ad26.COV2.S vaccine versus placebo. CDR3 region: CASSPNRGAGGRYEQYF. Here the CDR3 DNA reads TGTGCCAGCAGCCCAAATAGAGGGGCAGGGGGACGGTACGAGCAGTACTTC.